This T cell receptor (beta chain) appears in the sequencing data of a study of blood T cell repertoires in COVID-19. Study background: In each case, the material was cDNA or gDNA derived from T cells, B-cell-depleted T cells, or PBMCs.

The CDR3 extends over 14 amino acids. The germline V gene encodes CDR1 LNHNV and CDR2 YYDKDF (reference sequence). The junction had 3 bases not matched to a gene; V was cut back by 3 bases and J by 5 bases. Per the original data handling: Amplification of reference gene primers was used by the study to estimate nucleated cell counts. Sequencing used immunoSEQ multiplex PCR; TCRdb keeps in-frame clones, though not all of them. That table is the source of V, J and clone size, and D and trimming were worked out from the DNA. The data contain about 180,000 clones, approximately 80% of them singletons. Sequenced: peripheral blood. The source of this sequence is a human donor in a cohort sampled during active COVID-19. V is TRBV15 and J is TRBJ2-7; TRBD2 matches at 11 bases. The CDR3 DNA follows: TGTGCCACCAGCAGGACTAGCGGGGCCAACGAGCAGTACTTC. Translated, it gives CATSRTSGANEQYF.